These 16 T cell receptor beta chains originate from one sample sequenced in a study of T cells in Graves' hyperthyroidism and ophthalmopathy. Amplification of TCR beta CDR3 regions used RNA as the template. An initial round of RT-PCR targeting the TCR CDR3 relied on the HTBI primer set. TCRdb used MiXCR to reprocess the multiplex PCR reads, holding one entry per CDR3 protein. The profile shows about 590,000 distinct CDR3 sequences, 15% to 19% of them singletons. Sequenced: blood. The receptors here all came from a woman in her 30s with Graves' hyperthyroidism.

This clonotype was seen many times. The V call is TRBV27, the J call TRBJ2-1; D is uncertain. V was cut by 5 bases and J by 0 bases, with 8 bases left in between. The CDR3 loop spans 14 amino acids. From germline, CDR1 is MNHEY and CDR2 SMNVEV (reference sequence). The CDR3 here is CASSPANSYNEQFF. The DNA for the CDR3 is TGTGCCAGCAGTCCAGCGAACTCCTACAATGAGCAGTTCTTC.

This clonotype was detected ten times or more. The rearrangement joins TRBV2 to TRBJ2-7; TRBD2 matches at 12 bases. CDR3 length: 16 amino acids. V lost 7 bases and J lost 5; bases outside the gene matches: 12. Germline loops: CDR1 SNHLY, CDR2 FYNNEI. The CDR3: CASIRGGLAGPNEQYF. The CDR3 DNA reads TGTGCCAGCATACGGGGTGGACTAGCGGGACCTAACGAGCAGTACTTC.

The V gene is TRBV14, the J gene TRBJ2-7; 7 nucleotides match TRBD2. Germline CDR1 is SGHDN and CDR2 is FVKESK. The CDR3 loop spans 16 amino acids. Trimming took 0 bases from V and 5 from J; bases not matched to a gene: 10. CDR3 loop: CASSQDGGGPRNEQYF. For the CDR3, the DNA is TGTGCCAGCAGCCAAGACGGGGGAGGGCCTAGGAACGAGCAGTACTTC. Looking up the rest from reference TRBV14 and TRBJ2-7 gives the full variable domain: EAGVTQFPSHSVIEKGQTVTLRCDPISGHDNLYWYRRVMGKEIKFLLHFVKESKQDESGMPNNRFLAERTGGTYSTLKVQPAELEDSGVYFCASSQDGGGPRNEQYFGPGTRLTVT.

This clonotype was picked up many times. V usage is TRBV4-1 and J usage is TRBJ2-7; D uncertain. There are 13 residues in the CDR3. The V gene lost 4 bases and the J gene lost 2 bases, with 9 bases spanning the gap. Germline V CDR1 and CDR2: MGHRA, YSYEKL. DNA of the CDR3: TGCGCCAGCAGCCGATATGTAACCTACGAGCAGTACTTC. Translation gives CASSRYVTYEQYF.

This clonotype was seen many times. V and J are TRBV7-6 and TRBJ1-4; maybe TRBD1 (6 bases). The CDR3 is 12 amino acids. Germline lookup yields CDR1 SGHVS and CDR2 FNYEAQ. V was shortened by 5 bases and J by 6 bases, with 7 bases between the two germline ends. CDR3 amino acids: CASSHRDEKLFF. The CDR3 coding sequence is TGTGCCAGCAGCCACAGGGATGAAAAACTGTTTTTT.

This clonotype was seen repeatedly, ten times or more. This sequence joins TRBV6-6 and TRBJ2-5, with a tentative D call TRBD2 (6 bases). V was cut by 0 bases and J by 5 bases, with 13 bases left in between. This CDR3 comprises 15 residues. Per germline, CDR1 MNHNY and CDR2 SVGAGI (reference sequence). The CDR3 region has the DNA TGTGCCAGCAGTTACTCGATCGGGGGTCGGGAGACCCAGTACTTC. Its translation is CASSYSIGGRETQYF.

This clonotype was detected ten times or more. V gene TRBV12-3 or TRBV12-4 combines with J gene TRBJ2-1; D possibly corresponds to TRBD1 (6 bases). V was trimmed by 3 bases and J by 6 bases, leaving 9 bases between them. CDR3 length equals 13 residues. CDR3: CASSLGRGNEQFF. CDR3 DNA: TGTGCCAGCAGTTTGGGCAGGGGCAATGAGCAGTTCTTC.

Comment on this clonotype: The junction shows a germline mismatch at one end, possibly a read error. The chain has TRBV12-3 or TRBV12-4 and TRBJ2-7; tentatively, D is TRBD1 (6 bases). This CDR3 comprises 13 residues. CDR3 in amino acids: CASSWTVSYGQYF. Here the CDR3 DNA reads TGTGCCAGCAGTTGGACAGTCTCCTACGGGCAGTACTTC.

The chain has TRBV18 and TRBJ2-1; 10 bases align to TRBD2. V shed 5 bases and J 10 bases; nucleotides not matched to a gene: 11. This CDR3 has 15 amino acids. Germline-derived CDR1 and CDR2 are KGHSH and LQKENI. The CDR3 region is CASSSGASGSSEQFF. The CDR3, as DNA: TGTGCCAGCTCATCCGGGGCTAGCGGGAGTAGCGAGCAGTTCTTC.

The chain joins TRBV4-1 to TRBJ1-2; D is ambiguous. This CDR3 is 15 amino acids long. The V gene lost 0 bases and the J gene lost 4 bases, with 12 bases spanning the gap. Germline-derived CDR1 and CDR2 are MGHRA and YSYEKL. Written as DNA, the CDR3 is TGCGCCAGCAGCCAAGAGGGCAGAGAGTCCTATGGCTACACCTTC. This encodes CASSQEGRESYGYTF.

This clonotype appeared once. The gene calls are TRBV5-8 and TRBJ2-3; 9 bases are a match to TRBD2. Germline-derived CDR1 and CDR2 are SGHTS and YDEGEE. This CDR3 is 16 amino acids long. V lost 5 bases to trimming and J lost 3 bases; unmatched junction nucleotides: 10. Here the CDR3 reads CASSPGTSITTDTQYF. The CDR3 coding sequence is TGTGCCAGCAGTCCCGGGACTAGCATAACGACAGATACGCAGTATTTT.

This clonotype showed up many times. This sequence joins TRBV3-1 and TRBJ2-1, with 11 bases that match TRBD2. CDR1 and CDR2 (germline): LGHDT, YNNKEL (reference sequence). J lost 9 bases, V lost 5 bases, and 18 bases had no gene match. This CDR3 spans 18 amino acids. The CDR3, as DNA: TGTGCCAGCAGCTCGTCCTGGCTAGCGGGAGGCCGGGTATCTGAGCAGTTCTTC. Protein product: CASSSSWLAGGRVSEQFF.

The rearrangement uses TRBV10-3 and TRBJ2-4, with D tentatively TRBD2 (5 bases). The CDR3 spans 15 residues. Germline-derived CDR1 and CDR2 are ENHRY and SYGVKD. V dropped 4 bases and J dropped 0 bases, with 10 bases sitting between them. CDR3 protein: CAISAQGLAKNIQYF. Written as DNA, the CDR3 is TGTGCCATCAGTGCTCAAGGACTAGCCAAAAACATTCAGTACTTC.

The chain's CDR3 is CASSLSWGETGNTIYF. CDR3 nucleotide sequence: TGTGCCAGCAGCTTATCATGGGGGGAAACTGGAAACACCATATATTTT. The chain links TRBV7-9 to TRBJ1-3, with D possibly being TRBD1 (5 bases). This CDR3 comprises 16 residues. Germline loops: CDR1 SEHNR, CDR2 FQNEAQ (reference sequence). The germline V and J ends were trimmed by 2 bases and 2 bases, with 13 bases remaining between them.

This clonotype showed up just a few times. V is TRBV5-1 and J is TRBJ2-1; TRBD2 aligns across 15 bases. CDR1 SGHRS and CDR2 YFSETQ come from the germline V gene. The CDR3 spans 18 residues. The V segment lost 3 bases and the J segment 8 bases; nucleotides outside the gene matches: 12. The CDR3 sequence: CASSSGDGLAGGRDEQFF. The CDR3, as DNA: TGCGCCAGCAGCTCCGGGGACGGACTAGCGGGAGGGAGGGATGAGCAGTTCTTC.

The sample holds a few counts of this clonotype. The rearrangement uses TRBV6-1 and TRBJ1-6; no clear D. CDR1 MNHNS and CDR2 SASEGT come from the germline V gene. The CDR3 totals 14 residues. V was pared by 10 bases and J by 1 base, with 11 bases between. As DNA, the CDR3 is TGTGCCACCAAAAGGGAATCCTATAATTCACCCCTCCACTTT. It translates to CATKRESYNSPLHF.